One and the same sample provided the 6 T cell receptor beta chains below, sequenced in a study of shared clonotypes between healthy human individuals. Data came from immunoSEQ multiplex PCR; TCRdb stores just in-frame clones and leaves some out. The sample shows approximately 2.1 million clones, approximately 93% of them seen only once. Sequencing used naive CD4+ T cells from PBMCs. Regarding subset: CD45RA+ positively selected. The origin of the receptors is a man between 18 and 29 years old in good health. Some clones in this sample may be carry-over from other donors' samples.

Worth noting for this clone: The sample holds other DNA sequences that translate to the same CDR3. The CDR3 coding sequence is TGTGCCAGCAGCCAAGTATCTGGGAACACTGAAGCTTTCTTT. Translating it yields CASSQVSGNTEAFF. The chain recombines TRBV14 with TRBJ1-1; no reliable D call. Germline CDR1 is SGHDN and CDR2 is FVKESK. V was cut by 1 base and J by 1 base, with 7 bases left in between. The CDR3 consists of 14 residues. Drawing the rest from reference TRBV14 and TRBJ1-1, the complete variable domain is EAGVTQFPSHSVIEKGQTVTLRCDPISGHDNLYWYRRVMGKEIKFLLHFVKESKQDESGMPNNRFLAERTGGTYSTLKVQPAELEDSGVYFCASSQVSGNTEAFFGQGTRLTVV.

CDR3 amino acids: CASRTRGTGGTYEQYF. The CDR3 DNA is TGTGCCAGCAGAACCCGCGGGACAGGGGGCACCTACGAGCAGTACTTC. This chain joins TRBV6-6 and TRBJ2-7, with TRBD1 identical over 12 bases. Germline V gene data show CDR1 as MNHNY and CDR2 as SVGAGI (reference sequence). J gave up 2 bases and V 6 bases, and 8 bases lay outside the gene matches. The CDR3 loop spans 16 amino acids.

This clone was recorded once. This chain joins TRBV4-2 and TRBJ2-3; D might be TRBD1 (6 bases). The ends were cut back, 2 bases at V and 6 bases at J, with 24 bases in the middle. This CDR3 spans 18 amino acids. Germline CDR1 reads LGHNA; CDR2 reads YNFKEQ. CDR3: CASSQNPNGAVRGDTQYF. In DNA form, the CDR3 reads TGTGCCAGCAGCCAAAACCCTAACGGGGCTGTAAGGGGGGATACGCAGTATTTT.

With regard to this clone: The same CDR3 is also encoded by other DNA sequences in this sample. The CDR3 nucleotides are TGTGCCAGCAGTGAGGCCGGGGAGCTGTTTTTT. Encoded protein: CASSEAGELFF. V is TRBV6-1 and J is TRBJ2-2, with unresolved D. Germline V gene lookup returns CDR1 MNHNS and CDR2 SASEGT. Trimming took 3 bases from V and 6 from J, leaving 2 bases between them. The CDR3 extends over 11 amino acids.

The CDR3 spells CASSFTGFTGELFF. DNA of the CDR3: TGTGCCAGCAGCTTCACAGGGTTCACCGGGGAGCTGTTTTTT. This rearrangement joins TRBV7-8 to TRBJ2-2; D may be TRBD1 (6 bases). The CDR3 is 14 residues long. Germline V gene lookup returns CDR1 SGHVS and CDR2 FQNEAQ. Trimming shortened V by 3 bases and J by 4 bases, and 9 bases separated the two germline ends.

The chain couples TRBV7-2 to TRBJ2-1; D is uncertain. From germline, CDR1 is SGHTA and CDR2 FQGNSA. Trimming cost V 5 bases and J 1 base, with 9 bases left between them. CDR3 length equals 14 residues. CDR3 DNA: TGTGCCAGCAGCCAAGGATTTTCCTACAATGAGCAGTTCTTC. As protein: CASSQGFSYNEQFF.